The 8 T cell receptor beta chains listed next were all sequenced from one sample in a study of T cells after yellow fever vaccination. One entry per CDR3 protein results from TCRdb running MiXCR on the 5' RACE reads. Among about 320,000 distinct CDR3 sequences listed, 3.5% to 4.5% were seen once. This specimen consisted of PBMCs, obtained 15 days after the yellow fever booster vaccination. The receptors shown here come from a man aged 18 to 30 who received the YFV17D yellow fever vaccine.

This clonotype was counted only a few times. For the CDR3, the DNA is TGTGCCTCGGTGGACCCTAACTATGGCTACACCTTC. The encoded protein is CASVDPNYGYTF. The genes are TRBV7-2 and TRBJ1-2; the D is unclear. The CDR3 loop spans 12 amino acids. Looked up from germline, CDR1 is SGHTA and CDR2 is FQGNSA. Trimming pared 11 bases from V and 0 bases from J, leaving 10 bases between.

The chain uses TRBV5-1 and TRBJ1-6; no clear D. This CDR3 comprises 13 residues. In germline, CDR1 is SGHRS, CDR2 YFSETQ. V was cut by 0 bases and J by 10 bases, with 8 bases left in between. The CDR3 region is CASSLAGLSPLHF. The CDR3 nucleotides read TGCGCCAGCAGCTTGGCCGGGTTGTCACCCCTCCACTTT.

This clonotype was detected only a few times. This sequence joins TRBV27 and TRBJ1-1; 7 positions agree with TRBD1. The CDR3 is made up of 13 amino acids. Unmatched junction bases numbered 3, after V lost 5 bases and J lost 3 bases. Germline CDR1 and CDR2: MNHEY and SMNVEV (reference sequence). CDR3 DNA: TGTGCCAGCAGTATGACAGGGTACACTGAAGCTTTCTTT. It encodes CASSMTGYTEAFF.

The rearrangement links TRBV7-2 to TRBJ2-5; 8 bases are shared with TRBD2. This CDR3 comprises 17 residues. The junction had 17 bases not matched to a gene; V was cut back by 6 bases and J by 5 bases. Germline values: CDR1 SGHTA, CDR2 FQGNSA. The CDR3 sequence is CASSSGIGGGSGETQYF. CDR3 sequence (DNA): TGTGCCAGCAGTAGCGGGATAGGCGGGGGGTCGGGGGAGACCCAGTACTTC.

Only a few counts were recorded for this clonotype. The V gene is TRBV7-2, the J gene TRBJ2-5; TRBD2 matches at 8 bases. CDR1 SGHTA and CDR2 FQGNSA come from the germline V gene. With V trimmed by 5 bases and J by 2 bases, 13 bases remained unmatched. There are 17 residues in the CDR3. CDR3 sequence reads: CASSPRGRSGNQETQYF. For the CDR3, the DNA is TGTGCCAGCAGCCCTAGAGGGCGTAGCGGGAATCAAGAGACCCAGTACTTC.

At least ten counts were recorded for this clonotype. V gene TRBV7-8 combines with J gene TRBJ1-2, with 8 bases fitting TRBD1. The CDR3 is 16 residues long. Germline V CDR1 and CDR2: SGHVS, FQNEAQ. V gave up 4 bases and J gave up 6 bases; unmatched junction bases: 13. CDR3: CASSSPPDRAGDGYTF. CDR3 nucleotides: TGTGCCAGCAGCTCGCCACCGGACAGGGCGGGCGATGGCTACACCTTC. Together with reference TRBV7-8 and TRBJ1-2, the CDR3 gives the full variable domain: GAGVSQSPRYKVAKRGQDVALRCDPISGHVSLFWYQQALGQGPEFLTYFQNEAQLDKSGLPSDRFFAERPEGSVSTLKIQRTQQEDSAVYLCASSSPPDRAGDGYTFGSGTRLTVV.

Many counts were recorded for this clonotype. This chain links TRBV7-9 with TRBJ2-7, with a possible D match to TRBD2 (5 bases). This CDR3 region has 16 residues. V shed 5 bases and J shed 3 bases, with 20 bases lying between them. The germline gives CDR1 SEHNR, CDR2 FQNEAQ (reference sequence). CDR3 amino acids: CASSPFPGLGNYEQYF. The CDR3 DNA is TGTGCCAGCAGCCCTTTCCCTGGACTCGGAAACTACGAGCAGTACTTC. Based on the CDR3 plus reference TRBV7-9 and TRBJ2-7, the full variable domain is DTGVSQNPRHKITKRGQNVTFRCDPISEHNRLYWYRQTLGQGPEFLTYFQNEAQLEKSRLLSDRFSAERPKGSFSTLEIQRTEQGDSAMYLCASSPFPGLGNYEQYFGPGTRLTVT.

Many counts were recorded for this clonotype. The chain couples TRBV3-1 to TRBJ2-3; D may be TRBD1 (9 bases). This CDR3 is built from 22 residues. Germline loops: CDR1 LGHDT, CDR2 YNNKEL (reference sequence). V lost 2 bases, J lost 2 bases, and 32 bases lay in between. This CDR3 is CASSQLTWEGQGLAGSTDTQYF. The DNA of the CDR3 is TGTGCCAGCAGCCAACTAACTTGGGAGGGACAGGGCTTAGCGGGGTCCACAGATACGCAGTATTTT.